This T cell receptor beta chain emerged from a study of CD8 T cells in ankylosing spondylitis. General study points: CD8+ disease-linked clones were present at relatively low frequencies in blood. Some of the motif variants had earlier been found in reactive arthritis patients' fluid and blood. For ankylosing spondylitis blood, a TCR beta motif of 7 or 8 highly homologous variants appeared characteristic.

This clonotype was counted at least ten times. The antigen is undetermined. Libraries for TCR beta were made by quantitative 5'-RACE with molecular barcodes. MiXCR, run by TCRdb on the 5' RACE reads, gives a single entry per CDR3 protein. The sample has roughly 130,000 distinct CDR3 sequences, about 7% seen once. Sequencing was done on a sample of blood, either unsorted or a sorted T cell fraction (not recorded which). This TCR derives from a male donor with ankylosing spondylitis or in good health (not recorded which).

For the CDR3, the DNA is TGCGCCAGCAGCTTGTCAGCGGGAGAATGGGGAGAGACCCAGTACTTC. Protein sequence: CASSLSAGEWGETQYF. The chain carries TRBV5-1 and TRBJ2-5, with TRBD2 matching 8 bases. The CDR3 sequence is 16 residues long. Germline V gene data show CDR1 as SGHRS and CDR2 as YFSETQ. Unmatched junction bases numbered 9, after V lost 1 base and J lost 4 bases.